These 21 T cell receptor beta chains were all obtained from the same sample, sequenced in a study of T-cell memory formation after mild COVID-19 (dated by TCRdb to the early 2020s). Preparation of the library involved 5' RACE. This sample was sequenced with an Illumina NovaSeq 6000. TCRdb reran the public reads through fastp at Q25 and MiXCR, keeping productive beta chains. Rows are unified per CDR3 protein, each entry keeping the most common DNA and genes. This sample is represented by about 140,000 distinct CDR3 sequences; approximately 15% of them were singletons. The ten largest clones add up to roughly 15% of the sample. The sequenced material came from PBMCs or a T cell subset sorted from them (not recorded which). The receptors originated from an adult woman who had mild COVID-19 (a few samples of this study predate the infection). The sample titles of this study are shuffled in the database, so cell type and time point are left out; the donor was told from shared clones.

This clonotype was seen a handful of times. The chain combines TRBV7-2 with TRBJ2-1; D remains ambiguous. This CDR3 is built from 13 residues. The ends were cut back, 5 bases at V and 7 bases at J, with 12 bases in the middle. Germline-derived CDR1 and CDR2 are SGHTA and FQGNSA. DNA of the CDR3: TGTGCCAGCAGCGCCCGAGCGCCAAATGAGCAGTTCTTC. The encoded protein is CASSARAPNEQFF.

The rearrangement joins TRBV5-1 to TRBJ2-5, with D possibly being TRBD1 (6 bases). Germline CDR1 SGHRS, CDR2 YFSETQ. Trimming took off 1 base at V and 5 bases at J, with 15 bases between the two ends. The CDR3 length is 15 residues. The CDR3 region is CASSLLSGDGETQYF. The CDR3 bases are TGCGCCAGCAGCTTGTTATCAGGGGATGGGGAGACCCAGTACTTC.

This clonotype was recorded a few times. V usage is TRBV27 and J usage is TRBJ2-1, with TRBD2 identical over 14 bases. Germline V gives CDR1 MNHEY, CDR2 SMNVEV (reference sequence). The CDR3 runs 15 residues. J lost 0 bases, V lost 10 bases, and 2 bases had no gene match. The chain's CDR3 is CAIGTSGSSYNEQFF. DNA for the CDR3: TGTGCCATCGGGACTAGCGGGAGCTCCTACAATGAGCAGTTCTTC.

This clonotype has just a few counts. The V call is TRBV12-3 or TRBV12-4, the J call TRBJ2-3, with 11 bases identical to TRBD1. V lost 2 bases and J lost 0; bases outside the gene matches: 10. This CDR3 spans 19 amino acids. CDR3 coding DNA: TGTGCCAGCAGTTTATGGGGGACAGGGGGAAGCTCTAGCACAGATACGCAGTATTTT. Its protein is CASSLWGTGGSSSTDTQYF.

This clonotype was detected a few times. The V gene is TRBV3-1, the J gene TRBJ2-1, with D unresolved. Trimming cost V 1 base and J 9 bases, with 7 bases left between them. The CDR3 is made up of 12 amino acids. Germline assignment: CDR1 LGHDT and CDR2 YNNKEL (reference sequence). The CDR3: CASSQVAVEQFF. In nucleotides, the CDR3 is TGTGCCAGCAGCCAAGTGGCGGTTGAGCAGTTCTTC.

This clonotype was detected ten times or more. The CDR3 DNA reads TGTGCCAGCAGCTTGGGAGGGGACGAGCAGTACTTC. This gives the protein CASSLGGDEQYF. This chain joins TRBV5-6 and TRBJ2-7, with D perhaps being TRBD1 or TRBD2 (5 bases each). Germline V gene lookup returns CDR1 SGHDT and CDR2 YYEEEE. V gave up 0 bases and J gave up 5 bases, with 6 bases separating them. The CDR3 length is 12 residues. The full variable domain, with the rest looked up from reference TRBV5-6 and TRBJ2-7, is DAGVTQSPTHLIKTRGQQVTLRCSPKSGHDTVSWYQQALGQGPQFIFQYYEEEERQRGNFPDRFSGHQFPNYSSELNVNALLLGDSALYLCASSLGGDEQYFGPGTRLTVT.

CDR3 sequence reads: CASSQPGQGGEQYF. Written as DNA, the CDR3 is TGTGCCAGCAGTCAACCGGGTCAGGGGGGCGAGCAGTACTTC. V usage is TRBV7-9 and J usage is TRBJ2-7, with D possibly being TRBD1 (7 bases). Trimming left V 6 bases short and J 6 bases short, with 18 bases between. The CDR3 has 14 residues. Germline V gene sequence: CDR1 SEHNR, CDR2 FQNEAQ (reference sequence).

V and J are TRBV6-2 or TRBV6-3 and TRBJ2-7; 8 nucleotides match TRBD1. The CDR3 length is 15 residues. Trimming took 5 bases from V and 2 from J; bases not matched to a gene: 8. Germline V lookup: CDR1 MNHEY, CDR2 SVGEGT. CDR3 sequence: CASSPRTGRPYEQYF. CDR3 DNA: TGTGCCAGCAGTCCCCGGACAGGGAGACCCTACGAGCAGTACTTC.

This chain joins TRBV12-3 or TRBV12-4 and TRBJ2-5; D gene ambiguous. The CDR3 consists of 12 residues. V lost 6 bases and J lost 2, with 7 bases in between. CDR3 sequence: CASRKSQETQYF. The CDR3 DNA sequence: TGTGCCAGCAGAAAATCACAAGAGACCCAGTACTTC.

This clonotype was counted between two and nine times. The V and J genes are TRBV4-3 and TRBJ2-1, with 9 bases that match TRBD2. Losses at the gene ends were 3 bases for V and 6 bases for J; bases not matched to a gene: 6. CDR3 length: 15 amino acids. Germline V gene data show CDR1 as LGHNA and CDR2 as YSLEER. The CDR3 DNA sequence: TGCGCCAGCAGCCAGAACCCGACTAGCGGCAATGAGCAGTTCTTC. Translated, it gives CASSQNPTSGNEQFF.

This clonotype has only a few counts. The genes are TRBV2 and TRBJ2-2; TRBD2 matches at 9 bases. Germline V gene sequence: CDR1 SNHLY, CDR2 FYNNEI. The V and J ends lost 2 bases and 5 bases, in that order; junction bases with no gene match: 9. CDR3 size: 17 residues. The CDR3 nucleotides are TGTGCCAGCAGTGAACACGCGGGGGGGCATATTACCGGGGAGCTGTTTTTT. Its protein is CASSEHAGGHITGELFF.

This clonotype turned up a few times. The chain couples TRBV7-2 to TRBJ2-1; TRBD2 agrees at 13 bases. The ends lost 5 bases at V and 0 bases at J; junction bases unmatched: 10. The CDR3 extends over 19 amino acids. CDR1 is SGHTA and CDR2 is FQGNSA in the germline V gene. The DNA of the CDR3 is TGTGCCAGCAGCGTCGCGGGGGGACTAGCGGGATACTCCTACAATGAGCAGTTCTTC. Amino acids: CASSVAGGLAGYSYNEQFF.

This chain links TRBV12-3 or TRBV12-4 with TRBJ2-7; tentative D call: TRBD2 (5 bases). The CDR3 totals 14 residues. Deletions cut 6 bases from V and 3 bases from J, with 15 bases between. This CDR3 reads CASSPLLAGYEQYF. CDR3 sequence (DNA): TGTGCCAGCAGCCCCCTCCTAGCCGGCTACGAGCAGTACTTC.

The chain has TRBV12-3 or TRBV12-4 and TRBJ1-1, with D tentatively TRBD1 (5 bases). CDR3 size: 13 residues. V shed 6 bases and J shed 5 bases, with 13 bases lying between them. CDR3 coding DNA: TGTGCCAGCAGCCCCATGCGGGGGACTGAAGCTTTCTTT. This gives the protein CASSPMRGTEAFF.

As DNA, the CDR3 is TGTGCCACCAGCAGCGGAATCCGGGACAGGGGGCATGAGCAGTACTTC. It is translated as CATSSGIRDRGHEQYF. The chain joins TRBV15 to TRBJ2-7; 12 bases map to TRBD1. The trim removed 3 bases at V and 7 bases at J, leaving 10 bases unmatched. CDR1 is LNHNV and CDR2 is YYDKDF in the germline V gene (reference sequence). CDR3 length: 16 amino acids.

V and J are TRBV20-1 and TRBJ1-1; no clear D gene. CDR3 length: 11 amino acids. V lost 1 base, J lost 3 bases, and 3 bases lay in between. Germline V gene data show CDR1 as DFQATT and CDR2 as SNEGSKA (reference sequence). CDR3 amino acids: CSARVDTEAFF. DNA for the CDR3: TGCAGTGCTAGAGTCGACACTGAAGCTTTCTTT.

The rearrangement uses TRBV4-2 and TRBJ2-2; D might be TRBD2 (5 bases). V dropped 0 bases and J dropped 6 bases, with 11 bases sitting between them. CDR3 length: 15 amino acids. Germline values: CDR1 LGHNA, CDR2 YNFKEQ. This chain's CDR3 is CASSQDSTRSGELFF. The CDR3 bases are TGTGCCAGCAGCCAAGATTCTACTAGATCCGGGGAGCTGTTTTTT.

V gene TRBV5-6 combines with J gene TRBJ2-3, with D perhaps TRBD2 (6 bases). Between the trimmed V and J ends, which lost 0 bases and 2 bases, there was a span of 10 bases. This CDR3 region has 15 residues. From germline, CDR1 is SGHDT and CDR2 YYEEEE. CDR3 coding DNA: TGTGCCAGCAGCTTGGAGGGACTGTACACAGATACGCAGTATTTT. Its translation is CASSLEGLYTDTQYF.

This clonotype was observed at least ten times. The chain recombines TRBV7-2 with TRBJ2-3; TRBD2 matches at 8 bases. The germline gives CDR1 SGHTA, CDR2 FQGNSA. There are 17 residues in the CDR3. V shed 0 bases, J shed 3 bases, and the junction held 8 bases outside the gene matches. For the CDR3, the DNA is TGTGCCAGCAGCTTAGCGAAGGGGACTAGTAGGACAGATACGCAGTATTTT. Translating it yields CASSLAKGTSRTDTQYF.

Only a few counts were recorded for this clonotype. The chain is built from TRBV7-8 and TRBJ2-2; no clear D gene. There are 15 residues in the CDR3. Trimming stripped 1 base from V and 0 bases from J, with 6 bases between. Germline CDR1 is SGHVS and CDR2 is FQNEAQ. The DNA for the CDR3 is TGTGCCAGCAGCTTAGGAGCCTCGAACACCGGGGAGCTGTTTTTT. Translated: CASSLGASNTGELFF.

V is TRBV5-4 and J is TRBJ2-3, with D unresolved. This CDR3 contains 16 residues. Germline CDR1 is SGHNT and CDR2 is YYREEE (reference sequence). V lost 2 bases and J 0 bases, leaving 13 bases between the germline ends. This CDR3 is CASSFKSPTSTDTQYF. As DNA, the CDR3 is TGTGCCAGCAGCTTCAAGTCTCCAACTAGCACAGATACGCAGTATTTT.